This TCR beta chain is from a study of T-cell reconstitution after alpha-beta-depleted transplantation in children. The study, taken as a whole, reports: At around two months after transplant, the alpha-beta T cells were reportedly derived from several hundred expanded clones that came from non-depleted graft cells. From newly produced T cells came most of the T-cell counts and diversity one year after transplant. The origin of high day-60 TCRbeta diversity in some patients lay in surviving recipient T cells and thymic progenitors.

This clonotype was seen only a few times. What it binds is unknown. Researchers prepared the TCRbeta library using unique molecular identifiers, the study reports. TCRdb reanalysed the PCR reads using MiXCR and keeps one entry per CDR3 protein. The sample contains around 230,000 distinct CDR3 sequences, around a sixth of which appear only once. Germline CDR1 is MDHEN and CDR2 is SYDVKM. Trimming removed 6 bases from V and 1 base from J, with 18 bases in between. This CDR3 spans 16 amino acids. The sequence came from a male patient aged 2-9 years who had a stem cell transplant for acute lymphoblastic leukemia, so the T cells may come from the graft donor. The chain is built from TRBV28 and TRBJ1-1; D remains unclear. The material was PBMCs, mostly from graft donor cells, obtained 360 days after TCRalphabeta/CD19-depleted stem cell transplant. The CDR3 sequence is CASSRRPHTTNTEAFF. The CDR3 region has the DNA TGTGCCAGCAGCCGGCGGCCGCACACGACGAACACTGAAGCTTTCTTT.